Following are 19 T cell receptor beta chains from one sample sequenced in a study of siplizumab effects on memory and regulatory T cells. Libraries were prepared by immunoSEQ multiplex PCR; TCRdb keeps only in-frame clonotypes and omits some of them. The data contain 100,000 or so clones, roughly 91% of them singletons. What was sequenced was CD4+ T cells sorted from blood. The receptor set was obtained from a human donor in good health.

The rearrangement joins TRBV27 to TRBJ2-7, with 7 bases matching TRBD2. V dropped 2 bases and J dropped 3; count of bases not matched to a gene: 10. Per the germline V gene, CDR1 is MNHEY and CDR2 is SMNVEV (reference sequence). This CDR3 is built from 16 residues. CDR3 sequence (DNA): TGTGCCAGCAGTTTAGATGTCGGGGGGACCCTCTACGAGCAGTACTTC. Translating gives CASSLDVGGTLYEQYF.

The chain has TRBV7-9 and TRBJ1-2; a possible D gene is TRBD1 (5 bases). V was shortened by 5 bases and J by 6 bases, with 16 bases between the two germline ends. The CDR3 consists of 14 residues. Germline V gene lookup returns CDR1 SEHNR and CDR2 FQNEAQ (reference sequence). The CDR3 is CASSPTWGGDGYTF. Written as DNA, the CDR3 is TGTGCCAGCAGCCCTACGTGGGGGGGTGATGGCTACACCTTC.

The rearrangement links TRBV2 to TRBJ1-2; D unclear. V was trimmed by 2 bases and J by 5 bases, leaving 12 bases between them. Germline loops: CDR1 SNHLY, CDR2 FYNNEI. The CDR3 totals 14 residues. CDR3 protein: CASSEIGSKYGYTF. For the CDR3, the DNA is TGTGCCAGCAGTGAAATAGGGTCAAAGTATGGCTACACCTTC. The full variable domain, with the rest looked up from reference TRBV2 and TRBJ1-2, is EPEVTQTPSHQVTQMGQEVILRCVPISNHLYFYWYRQILGQKVEFLVSFYNNEISEKSEIFDDQFSVERPDGSNFTLKIRSTKLEDSAMYFCASSEIGSKYGYTFGSGTRLTVV.

CDR3 protein: CASSTGLASGEQFF. The CDR3 DNA is TGTGCCAGCAGCACGGGACTAGCCTCGGGTGAGCAGTTCTTC. This chain uses TRBV7-2 with TRBJ2-1; 9 bases map to TRBD2. Germline lookup yields CDR1 SGHTA and CDR2 FQGNSA. The CDR3 length is 14 residues. With 5 bases clipped from V and 9 bases from J, the junction kept 8 bases outside the gene matches.

This chain joins TRBV5-1 and TRBJ2-2, with 11 bases aligning to TRBD2. The CDR3 sequence is 16 residues long. In germline, CDR1 is SGHRS, CDR2 YFSETQ. Unmatched junction bases numbered 6, after V lost 3 bases and J lost 5 bases. The CDR3, as DNA: TGCGCCAGCAGCTCAATAGCGGGGGGGCGAACCGGGGAGCTGTTTTTT. It codes for CASSSIAGGRTGELFF.

The J gene is TRBJ1-5, the V gene TRBV11-2, with D possibly TRBD1 on 5 matching bases. V was clipped by 6 bases and J by 11 bases, with 14 bases between them. This CDR3 has 12 residues. The germline V gene has CDR1 SGHAT and CDR2 FQNNGV. This CDR3 is CASSQYPGAQHF. The CDR3, as DNA: TGTGCCAGCAGTCAATACCCGGGGGCCCAGCATTTT.

This rearrangement joins TRBV6-5 to TRBJ1-2; D not certain. The length of the CDR3 is 14 residues. CDR1 MNHEY and CDR2 SVGAGI come from the germline V gene. V was clipped by 6 bases and J by 6 bases, with 17 bases between them. CDR3 loop: CASSPEVPGNGYTF. CDR3 bases: TGTGCCAGCAGCCCTGAAGTACCGGGGAATGGCTACACCTTC.

This sequence joins TRBV6-5 and TRBJ1-4; perhaps TRBD1 as D (5 bases). Germline loops: CDR1 MNHEY, CDR2 SVGAGI. The CDR3 runs to 14 residues. The V gene lost 5 bases and the J gene lost 5 bases, with 12 bases spanning the gap. The CDR3: CASSDDRLNEKLFF. The CDR3 DNA is TGTGCCAGCAGTGACGACAGACTAAATGAAAAACTGTTTTTT.

V and J are TRBV6-6 and TRBJ1-2; the D gene is possibly TRBD1 (6 bases). V shed 0 bases and J shed 3 bases, with 11 bases lying between them. This CDR3 has 15 amino acids. Germline CDR1 and CDR2: MNHNY and SVGAGI (reference sequence). The CDR3 DNA is TGTGCCAGCAGTTACTCGGGGGGCAGGGACTATGGCTACACCTTC. Translation: CASSYSGGRDYGYTF.

The J gene is TRBJ2-1, the V gene TRBV4-2; a possible D gene is TRBD2 (5 bases). The germline V gene encodes CDR1 LGHNA and CDR2 YNFKEQ. Trimming took off 1 base at V and 2 bases at J, with 12 bases between the two ends. The CDR3 totals 16 residues. The CDR3 bases are TGTGCCAGCAGCCAAGCTTTAGGAGGCCCCTACAATGAGCAGTTCTTC. Translation: CASSQALGGPYNEQFF.

The J gene is TRBJ2-7, the V gene TRBV9; 14 nucleotides agree with TRBD2. The J segment lost 3 bases and the V segment lost 0 bases, leaving 5 bases of the junction unmatched. The CDR3 is 17 residues long. The germline V gene encodes CDR1 SGDLS and CDR2 YYNGEE. CDR3 nucleotide sequence: TGTGCCAGCAGCGTAGCGGGGACTAGCGGGAGTTACTACGAGCAGTACTTC. This translates into CASSVAGTSGSYYEQYF.

This clone was seen just once. The genes are TRBV7-2 and TRBJ2-1; 8 nucleotides align to TRBD2. CDR3 size: 15 residues. Germline lookup yields CDR1 SGHTA and CDR2 FQGNSA. The J segment lost 10 bases and the V segment lost 0 bases, leaving 8 bases of the junction unmatched. This CDR3 is CASSLATGSGEEQFF. As DNA, the CDR3 is TGTGCCAGCAGCTTAGCAACAGGTAGCGGGGAGGAGCAGTTCTTC. The complete variable domain, with remaining parts taken from reference TRBV7-2 and TRBJ2-1, reads GAGVSQSPSNKVTEKGKDVELRCDPISGHTALYWYRQSLGQGLEFLIYFQGNSAPDKSGLPSDRFSAERTGGSVSTLTIQRTQQEDSAVYLCASSLATGSGEEQFFGPGTRLTVL.

The chain recombines TRBV6-5 with TRBJ1-2, with D possibly matching TRBD1 (5 bases). Trimming removed 3 bases from V and 9 bases from J, with 14 bases in between. CDR3 length: 13 residues. The germline V gene encodes CDR1 MNHEY and CDR2 SVGAGI. CDR3 amino acids: CASSYGTVRSYTF. The CDR3 coding sequence is TGTGCCAGCAGTTATGGGACCGTGAGGAGCTACACCTTC.

J is TRBJ1-1 and V is TRBV19, with a tentative D call TRBD1 (6 bases). CDR1 is LNHDA, CDR2 SQIVND, per germline (reference sequence). The length of the CDR3 is 15 residues. V lost 3 bases and J lost 0, with 11 bases in between. Written as DNA, the CDR3 is TGTGCCAGTAGTATTCTGGGGGCGATGAACACTGAAGCTTTCTTT. The encoded protein is CASSILGAMNTEAFF.

V gene TRBV19 combines with J gene TRBJ1-1, with D perhaps matching TRBD1 (6 bases). The CDR3 totals 13 residues. Germline V gene data show CDR1 as LNHDA and CDR2 as SQIVND (reference sequence). V dropped 3 bases and J dropped 7 bases, with 12 bases sitting between them. CDR3 in amino acids: CASSMTGILEAFF. The CDR3 region has the DNA TGTGCCAGTAGTATGACAGGAATACTTGAAGCTTTCTTT.

The table lists this clone with a count of one. The chain combines TRBV5-6 with TRBJ1-2; no reliable D call. Germline CDR1 is SGHDT and CDR2 is YYEEEE. V lost 0 bases to trimming and J lost 8 bases, with 14 bases between them. This CDR3 has 14 amino acids. The CDR3 sequence: CASSLEWPRRGYTF. CDR3 nucleotide sequence: TGTGCCAGCAGCTTGGAGTGGCCTCGAAGGGGCTACACCTTC.

The chain carries TRBV6-1 and TRBJ2-7; D gene uncertain. Germline V gene lookup returns CDR1 MNHNS and CDR2 SASEGT. V was clipped by 1 base and J by 3 bases, with 10 bases between them. The CDR3 is 14 amino acids. The CDR3 spells CASSEVAQDYEQYF. CDR3 coding DNA: TGTGCCAGCAGTGAAGTGGCGCAAGACTACGAGCAGTACTTC.

The chain has TRBV18 and TRBJ1-6; the D gene is possibly TRBD1 (6 bases). Germline values: CDR1 KGHSH, CDR2 LQKENI. The CDR3 has 17 amino acids. Trimming removed 3 bases from V and 6 bases from J, with 18 bases in between. For the CDR3, the DNA is TGTGCCAGCTCACCGATTCAGGGGAGGGGGTCTAATTCACCCCTCCACTTT. This translates into CASSPIQGRGSNSPLHF. Together with reference TRBV18 and TRBJ1-6, the CDR3 gives the full variable domain: NAGVMQNPRHLVRRRGQEARLRCSPMKGHSHVYWYRQLPEEGLKFMVYLQKENIIDESGMPKERFSAEFPKEGPSILRIQQVVRGDSAAYFCASSPIQGRGSNSPLHFGNGTRLTVT.

The chain has TRBV10-3 and TRBJ2-7, with 12 nucleotides matching TRBD2. The trim removed 6 bases at V and 7 bases at J, leaving 7 bases unmatched. This CDR3 contains 14 residues. Germline V CDR1 and CDR2: ENHRY, SYGVKD. The chain's CDR3 is CAISPSGGAGEQYF. The CDR3 coding sequence is TGTGCCATCAGCCCTAGCGGGGGGGCAGGGGAGCAGTACTTC.